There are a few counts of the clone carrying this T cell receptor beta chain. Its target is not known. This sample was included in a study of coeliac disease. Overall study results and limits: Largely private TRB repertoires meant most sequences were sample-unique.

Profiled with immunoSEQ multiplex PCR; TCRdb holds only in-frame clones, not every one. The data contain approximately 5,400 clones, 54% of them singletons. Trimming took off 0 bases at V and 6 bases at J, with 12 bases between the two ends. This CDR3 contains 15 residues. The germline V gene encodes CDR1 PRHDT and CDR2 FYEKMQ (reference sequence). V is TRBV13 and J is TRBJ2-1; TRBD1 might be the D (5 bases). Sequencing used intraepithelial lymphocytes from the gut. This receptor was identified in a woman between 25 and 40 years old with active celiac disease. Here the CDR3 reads CASSLGARGRNEQFF. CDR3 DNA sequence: TGTGCCAGCAGCTTAGGGGCTAGGGGTCGCAATGAGCAGTTCTTC.